This T cell receptor (beta chain) was identified in a study of blood T cell repertoires in COVID-19. On the study more broadly: Sources were T cells, B-cell-depleted T cells, or PBMCs; the material itself was cDNA or gDNA.

With 2 bases removed from V and 9 bases from J, the gap between germline ends came to 13 bases. Germline V gene lookup returns CDR1 MNHNY and CDR2 SVGAGI (reference sequence). The CDR3 consists of 13 residues. Methods used by the authors: Estimation of nucleated cell counts relied on the amplification of reference gene primers. Libraries were prepared by immunoSEQ multiplex PCR; TCRdb keeps only in-frame clonotypes and omits some of them. That table gives V, J and clone size, and the DNA gave D and trimming. The top ten hold around 7.4% of the sample, which has some 60,000 clones, approximately 86% seen once.

This chain joins TRBV6-6 and TRBJ1-1; D remains ambiguous. The sequence was obtained from a human donor with active COVID-19. The donor label of this sample is uncertain. Specimen: peripheral blood. CDR3 sequence (DNA): TGTGCCAGCAGTTACGGTGGCAGATCTCAAGCTTTCTTT. Its protein product is CASSYGGRSQAFF.